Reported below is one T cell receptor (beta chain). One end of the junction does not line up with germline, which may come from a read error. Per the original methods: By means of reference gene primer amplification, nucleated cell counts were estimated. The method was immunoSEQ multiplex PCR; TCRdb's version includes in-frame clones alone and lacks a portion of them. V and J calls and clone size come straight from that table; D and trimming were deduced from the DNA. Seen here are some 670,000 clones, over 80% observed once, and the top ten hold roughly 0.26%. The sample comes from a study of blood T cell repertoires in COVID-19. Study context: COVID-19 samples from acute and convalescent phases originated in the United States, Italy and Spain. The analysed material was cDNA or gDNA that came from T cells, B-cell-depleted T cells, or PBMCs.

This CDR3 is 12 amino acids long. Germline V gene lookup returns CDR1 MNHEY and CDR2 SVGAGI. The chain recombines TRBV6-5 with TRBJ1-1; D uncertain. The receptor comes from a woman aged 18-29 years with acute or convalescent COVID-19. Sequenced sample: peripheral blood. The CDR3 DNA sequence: TGTGCCAGCAGTCCCCGGGAGGCCCCCCGGATCTTT. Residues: CASSPREAPRIF.